This record looks at one T cell receptor (beta chain) sequence and its context. These data belong to a study of blood T cell repertoires in COVID-19. Across the study: The United States, Italy and Spain provided the acute and convalescent COVID-19 samples. The analysed material was cDNA or gDNA that came from T cells, B-cell-depleted T cells, or PBMCs.

Seattle's enrolled individuals joined amid active infection and were then monitored longitudinally. Original data processing: For nucleated cells, counts were estimated from reference gene primer amplification. This table comes from immunoSEQ multiplex PCR, and its TCRdb copy is limited to in-frame clones, with some not included. V and J calls plus clone size are reproduced from that table; the DNA served to infer D and trimming. The sample lists roughly 350,000 clones, about 89% occurring once. This CDR3 has 12 residues. Germline V CDR1 and CDR2: MDHEN, SYDVKM. Trimming left V 5 bases short and J 6 bases short, with 8 bases between.

The rearrangement links TRBV28 to TRBJ1-5; D possibly corresponds to TRBD1 (5 bases). The sample comprised peripheral blood. The sequence was obtained from a woman aged 25 to 39 with COVID-19, enrolled during active disease. For the CDR3, the DNA is TGTGCCAGCAGTACAGGTTTTCAGCCCCAGCATTTT. It is translated as CASSTGFQPQHF.